The present TCR beta chain was sequenced within a study of radiotherapy plus CTLA-4 blockade in lung cancer. Study-level points and caveats: Among blood TCR repertoires after radiotherapy plus ipilimumab, tumor-derived clones expanded. In blood, early T cell clone dynamics reportedly predicted response best, together with interferon-beta.

Clones were sequenced by immunoSEQ multiplex PCR, and TCRdb holds only the in-frame ones, with some missing. The sample shows some 110,000 clones, under 90% of them seen only once. The V gene's germline CDR1 is SGHVS and CDR2 FQNEAQ. The CDR3 has 15 amino acids. V was cut by 5 bases and J by 6 bases, with 17 bases left in between. With regard to this clone: The antigen is not known.

The genes are TRBV7-8 and TRBJ2-1; D is perhaps TRBD1 or TRBD2 (5 bases each). This sequence was found in a human donor with non-small cell lung cancer that progressed on radiotherapy plus ipilimumab. Some clones in this sample may be carry-over from other donors' samples. Sequenced material: peripheral blood, taken from a patient treated with radiotherapy plus ipilimumab. Here the CDR3 DNA reads TGTGCCAGCAGCCCCGGGGCTAGCTGGTCCAATGAGCAGTTCTTC. It is translated as CASSPGASWSNEQFF.